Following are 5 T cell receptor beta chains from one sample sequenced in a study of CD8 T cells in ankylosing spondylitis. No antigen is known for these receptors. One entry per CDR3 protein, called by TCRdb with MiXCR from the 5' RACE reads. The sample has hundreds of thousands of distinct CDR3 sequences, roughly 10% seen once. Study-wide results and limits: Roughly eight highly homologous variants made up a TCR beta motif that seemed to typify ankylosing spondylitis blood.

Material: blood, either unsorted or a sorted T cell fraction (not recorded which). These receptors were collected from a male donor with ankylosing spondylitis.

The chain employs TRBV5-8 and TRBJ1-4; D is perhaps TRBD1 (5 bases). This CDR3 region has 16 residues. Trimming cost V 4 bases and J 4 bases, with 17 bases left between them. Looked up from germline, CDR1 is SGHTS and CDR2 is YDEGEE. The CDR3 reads CASSILRGSGNEKLFF. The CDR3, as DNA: TGTGCCAGCAGCATACTCCGGGGGTCGGGTAATGAAAAACTGTTTTTT.

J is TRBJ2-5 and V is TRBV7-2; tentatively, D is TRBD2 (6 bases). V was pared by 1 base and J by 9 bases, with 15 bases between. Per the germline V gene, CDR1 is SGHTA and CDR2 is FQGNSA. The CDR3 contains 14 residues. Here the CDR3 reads CASSLVGFGEAQYF. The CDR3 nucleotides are TGTGCCAGCAGCTTAGTAGGGTTTGGGGAGGCCCAGTACTTC.

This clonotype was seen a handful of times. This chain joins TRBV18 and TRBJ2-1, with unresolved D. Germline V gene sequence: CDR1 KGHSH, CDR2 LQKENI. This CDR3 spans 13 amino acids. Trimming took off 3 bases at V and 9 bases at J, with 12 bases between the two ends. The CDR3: CASSPGLLGEQFF. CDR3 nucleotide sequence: TGTGCCAGCTCACCGGGTCTCCTCGGTGAGCAGTTCTTC.

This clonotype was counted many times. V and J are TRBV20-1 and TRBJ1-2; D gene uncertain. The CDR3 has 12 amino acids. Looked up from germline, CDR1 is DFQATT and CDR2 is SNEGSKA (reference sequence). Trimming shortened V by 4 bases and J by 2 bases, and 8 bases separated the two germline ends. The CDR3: CSAMHRNYGYTF. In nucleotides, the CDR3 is TGCAGTGCTATGCACAGAAACTATGGCTACACCTTC.

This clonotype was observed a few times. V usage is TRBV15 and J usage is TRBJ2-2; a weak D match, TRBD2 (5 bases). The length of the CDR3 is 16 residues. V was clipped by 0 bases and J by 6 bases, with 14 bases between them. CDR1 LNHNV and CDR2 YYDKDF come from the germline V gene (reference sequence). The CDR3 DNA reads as TGTGCCACCAGCAGAGATCGGCGGTCCGGGGCCGGGGAGCTGTTTTTT. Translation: CATSRDRRSGAGELFF.